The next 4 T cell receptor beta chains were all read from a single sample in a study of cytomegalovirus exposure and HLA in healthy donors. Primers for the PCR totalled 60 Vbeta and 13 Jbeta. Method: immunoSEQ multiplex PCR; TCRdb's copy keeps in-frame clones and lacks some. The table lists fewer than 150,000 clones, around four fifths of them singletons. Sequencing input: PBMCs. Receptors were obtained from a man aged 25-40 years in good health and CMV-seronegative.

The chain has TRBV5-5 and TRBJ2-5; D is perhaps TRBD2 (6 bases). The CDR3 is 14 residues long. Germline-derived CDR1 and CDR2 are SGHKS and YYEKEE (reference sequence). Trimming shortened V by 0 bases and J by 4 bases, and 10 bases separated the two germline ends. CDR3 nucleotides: TGTGCCAGCAGCTTGGGGCAGGGAGGAGAGACCCAGTACTTC. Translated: CASSLGQGGETQYF.

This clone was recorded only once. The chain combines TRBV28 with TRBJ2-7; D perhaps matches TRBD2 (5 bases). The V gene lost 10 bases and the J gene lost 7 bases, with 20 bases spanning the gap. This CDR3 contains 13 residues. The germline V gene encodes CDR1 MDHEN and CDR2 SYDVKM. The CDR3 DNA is TGTGCCACAAAAAACCGGGCCCCGGGGGAGCAGTACTTC. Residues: CATKNRAPGEQYF.

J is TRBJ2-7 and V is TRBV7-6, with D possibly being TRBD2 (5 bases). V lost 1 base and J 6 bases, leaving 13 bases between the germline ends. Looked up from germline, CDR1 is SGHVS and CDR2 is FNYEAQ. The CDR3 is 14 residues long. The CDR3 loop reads CASSLDGERGEQYF. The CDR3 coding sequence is TGTGCCAGCAGCTTAGATGGGGAGAGAGGCGAGCAGTACTTC.

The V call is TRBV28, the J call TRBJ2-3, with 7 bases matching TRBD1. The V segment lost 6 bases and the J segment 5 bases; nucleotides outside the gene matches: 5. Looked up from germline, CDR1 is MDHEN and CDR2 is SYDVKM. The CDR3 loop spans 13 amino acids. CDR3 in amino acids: CASRGQVVDTQYF. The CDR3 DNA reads TGTGCCAGCAGAGGACAGGTGGTAGATACGCAGTATTTT.